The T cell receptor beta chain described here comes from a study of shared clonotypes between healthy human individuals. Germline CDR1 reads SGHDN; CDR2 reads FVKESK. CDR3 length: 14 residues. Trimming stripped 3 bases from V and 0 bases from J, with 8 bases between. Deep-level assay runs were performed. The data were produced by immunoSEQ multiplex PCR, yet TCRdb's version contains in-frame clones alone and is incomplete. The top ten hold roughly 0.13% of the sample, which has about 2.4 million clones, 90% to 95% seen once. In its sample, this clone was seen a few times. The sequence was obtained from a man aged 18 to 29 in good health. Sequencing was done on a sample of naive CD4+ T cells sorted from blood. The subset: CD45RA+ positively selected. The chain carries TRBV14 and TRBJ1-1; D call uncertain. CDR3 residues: CASSQLTLNTEAFF. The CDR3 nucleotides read TGTGCCAGCAGCCAGTTGACTCTGAACACTGAAGCTTTCTTT.